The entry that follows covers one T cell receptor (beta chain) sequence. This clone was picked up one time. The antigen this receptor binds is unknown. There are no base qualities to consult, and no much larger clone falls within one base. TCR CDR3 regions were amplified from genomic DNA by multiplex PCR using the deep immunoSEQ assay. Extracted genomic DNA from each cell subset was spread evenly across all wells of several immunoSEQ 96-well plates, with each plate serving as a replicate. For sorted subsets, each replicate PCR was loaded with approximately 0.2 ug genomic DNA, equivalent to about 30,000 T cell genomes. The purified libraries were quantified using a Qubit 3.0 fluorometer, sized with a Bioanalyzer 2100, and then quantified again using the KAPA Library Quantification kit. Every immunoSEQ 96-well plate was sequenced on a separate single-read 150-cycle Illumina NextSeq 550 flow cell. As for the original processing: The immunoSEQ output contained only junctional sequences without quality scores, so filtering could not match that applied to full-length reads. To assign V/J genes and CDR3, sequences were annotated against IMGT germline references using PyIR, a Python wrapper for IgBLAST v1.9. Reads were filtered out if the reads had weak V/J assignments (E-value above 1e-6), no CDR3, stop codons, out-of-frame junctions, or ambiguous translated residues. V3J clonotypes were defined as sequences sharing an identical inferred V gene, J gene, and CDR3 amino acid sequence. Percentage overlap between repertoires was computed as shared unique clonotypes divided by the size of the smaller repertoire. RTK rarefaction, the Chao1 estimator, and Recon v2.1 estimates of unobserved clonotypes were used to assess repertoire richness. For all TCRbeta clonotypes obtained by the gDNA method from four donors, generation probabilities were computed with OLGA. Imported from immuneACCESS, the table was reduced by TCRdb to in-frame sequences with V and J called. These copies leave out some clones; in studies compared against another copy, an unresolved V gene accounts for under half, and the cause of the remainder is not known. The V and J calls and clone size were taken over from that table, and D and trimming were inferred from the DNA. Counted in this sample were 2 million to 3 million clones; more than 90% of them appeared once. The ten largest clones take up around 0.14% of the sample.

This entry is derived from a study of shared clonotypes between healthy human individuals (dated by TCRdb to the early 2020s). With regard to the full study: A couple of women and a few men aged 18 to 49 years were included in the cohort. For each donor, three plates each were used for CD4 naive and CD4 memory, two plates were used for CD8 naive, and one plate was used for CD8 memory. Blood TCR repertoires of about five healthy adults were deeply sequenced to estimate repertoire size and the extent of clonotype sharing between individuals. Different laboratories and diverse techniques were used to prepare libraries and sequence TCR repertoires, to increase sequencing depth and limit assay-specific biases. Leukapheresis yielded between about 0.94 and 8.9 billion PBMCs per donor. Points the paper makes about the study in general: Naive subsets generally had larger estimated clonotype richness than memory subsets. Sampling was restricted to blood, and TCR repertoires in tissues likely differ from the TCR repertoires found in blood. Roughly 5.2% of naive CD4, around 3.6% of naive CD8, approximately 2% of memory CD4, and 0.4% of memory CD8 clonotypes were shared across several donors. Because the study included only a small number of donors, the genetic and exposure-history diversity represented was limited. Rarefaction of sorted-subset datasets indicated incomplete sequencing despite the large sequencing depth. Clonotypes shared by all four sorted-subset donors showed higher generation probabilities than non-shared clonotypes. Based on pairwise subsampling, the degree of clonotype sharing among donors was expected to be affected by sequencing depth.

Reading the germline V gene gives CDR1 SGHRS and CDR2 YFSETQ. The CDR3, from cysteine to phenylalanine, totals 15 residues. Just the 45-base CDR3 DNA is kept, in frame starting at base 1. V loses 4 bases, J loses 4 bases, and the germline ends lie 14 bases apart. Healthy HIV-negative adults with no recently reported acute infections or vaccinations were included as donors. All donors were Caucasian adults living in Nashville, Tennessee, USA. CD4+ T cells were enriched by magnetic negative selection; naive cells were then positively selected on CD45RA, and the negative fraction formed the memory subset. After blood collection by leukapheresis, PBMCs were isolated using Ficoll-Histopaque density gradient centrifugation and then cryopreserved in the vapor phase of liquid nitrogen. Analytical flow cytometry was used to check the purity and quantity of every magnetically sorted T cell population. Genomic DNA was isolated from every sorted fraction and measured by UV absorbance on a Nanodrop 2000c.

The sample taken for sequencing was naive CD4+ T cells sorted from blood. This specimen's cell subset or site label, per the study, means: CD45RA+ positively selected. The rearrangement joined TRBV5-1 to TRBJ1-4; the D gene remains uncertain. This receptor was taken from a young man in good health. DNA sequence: TGCGCCAGCAGCGCGGACGGCGGACTTAATGAAAAACTGTTTTTT. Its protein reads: CASSADGGLNEKLFF.